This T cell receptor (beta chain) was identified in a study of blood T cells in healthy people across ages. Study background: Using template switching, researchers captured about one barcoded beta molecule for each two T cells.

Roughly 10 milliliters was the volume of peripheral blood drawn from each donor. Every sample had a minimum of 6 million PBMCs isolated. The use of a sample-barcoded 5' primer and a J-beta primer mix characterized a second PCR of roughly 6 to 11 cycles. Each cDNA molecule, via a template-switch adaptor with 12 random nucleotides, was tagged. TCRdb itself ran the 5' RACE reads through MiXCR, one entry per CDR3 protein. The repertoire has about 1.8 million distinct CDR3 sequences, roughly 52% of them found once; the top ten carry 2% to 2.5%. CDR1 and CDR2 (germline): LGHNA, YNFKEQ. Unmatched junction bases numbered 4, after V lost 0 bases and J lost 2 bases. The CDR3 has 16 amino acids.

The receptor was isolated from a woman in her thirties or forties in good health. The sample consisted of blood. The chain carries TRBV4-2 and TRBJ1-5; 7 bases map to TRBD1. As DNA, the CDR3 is TGTGCCAGCAGCCAAGAAGGCCAGGGGGGCAATCAGCCCCAGCATTTT. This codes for CASSQEGQGGNQPQHF.